Listed below are T cell receptor beta chains from one sample, sequenced in a study of regulatory T cells in long-lasting Graves disease. TCRdb re-called the multiplex PCR reads with MiXCR, one entry per CDR3 protein. The sample includes about 220,000 distinct CDR3 sequences, roughly 20% of them seen just once. The data were also submitted as part of a second study, on T cells in Graves' hyperthyroidism and ophthalmopathy.

The sequences come from peripheral blood mononuclear cells (PBMCs), collected at new diagnosis, from a patient treated with antithyroid drugs. These receptors were obtained from a woman in her thirties with Graves disease. The CDR3 runs from the conserved cysteine through the conserved F or W. The D gene is left open where the match is weak. Clone sizes are given selectively: once, few, many, or a class where the clone is expanded.

D gene: NA
V gene: TRBV10-3
J gene: TRBJ2-3
clone size: many
CDR3 DNA: TGTGCCATCAGTGAGGCCGTTTCCACAGATACGCAGTATTTT
CDR3 protein: CAISEAVSTDTQYF

D gene: NA
V gene: TRBV7-2
J gene: TRBJ2-2
clone size: many
CDR3 DNA: TGTGCCAGCAGCCGATACACCGGGGAGCTGTTTTTT
CDR3 protein: CASSRYTGELFF

D gene: NA
V gene: TRBV18
J gene: TRBJ2-4
clone size: many
CDR3 DNA: TGTGCCAGCTCACCCACAGGGACCTTCAACATTCAGTACTTC
CDR3 protein: CASSPTGTFNIQYF

D gene: NA
V gene: TRBV6-1
J gene: TRBJ1-4
clone size: many
CDR3 DNA: TGTGCCAGCAGGGTGGAGGCGGGGGGACTGTTTTTT
CDR3 protein: CASRVEAGGLFF

D gene: NA
V gene: TRBV19
J gene: TRBJ2-2
clone size: many
CDR3 DNA: TGTGCCAGTAGTACAATCGTGTCCGGGGAGCTGTTTTTT
CDR3 protein: CASSTIVSGELFF

D gene: TRBD1
V gene: TRBV4-2
J gene: TRBJ1-2
clone size: few
CDR3 DNA: TGTGCCAGCAGCCAAGCCGGGACAGGGGGCTATGACTATGGCTACACCTTC
CDR3 protein: CASSQAGTGGYDYGYTF

D gene: NA
V gene: TRBV2
J gene: TRBJ2-5
clone size: many
CDR3 DNA: TGTGCCAACCTGAGGACCAGGGAGACCCAGTACTTC
CDR3 protein: CANLRTRETQYF

D gene: TRBD1
V gene: TRBV20-1
J gene: TRBJ2-7
clone size: many
CDR3 DNA: TGCAGTGCTATCGCCCCGGGACAGGGGAGCGAGCAGTACTTC
CDR3 protein: CSAIAPGQGSEQYF

D gene: TRBD1
V gene: TRBV5-1
J gene: TRBJ1-2
clone size: many
CDR3 DNA: TGCGCCAGCAGTTTTACGACGACAGGGAGCGGCTACACCTTC
CDR3 protein: CASSFTTTGSGYTF

D gene: NA
V gene: TRBV9
J gene: TRBJ1-5
clone size: many
CDR3 DNA: TGTGCCAGCGAGGAGGGCCATCAGCCCCAGCATTTT
CDR3 protein: CASEEGHQPQHF

D gene: TRBD1
V gene: TRBV5-4
J gene: TRBJ1-1
clone size: NA
CDR3 DNA: TGTGCCAGCAGCCTCGAGGACAGGCGCACTGAAGCTTTCTTT
CDR3 protein: CASSLEDRRTEAFF

D gene: TRBD1
V gene: TRBV12-3/TRBV12-4
J gene: TRBJ1-2
clone size: once
CDR3 DNA: TGTGCCAGCAGTTTAGGAGGGGGCTATAACTATGGCTACACCTTC
CDR3 protein: CASSLGGGYNYGYTF

D gene: NA
V gene: TRBV12-3/TRBV12-4
J gene: TRBJ1-2
clone size: many
CDR3 DNA: TGTGCCAGCAGTTCCACAGGGCGTCGGGGCTACACCTTC
CDR3 protein: CASSSTGRRGYTF

D gene: NA
V gene: TRBV6-5
J gene: TRBJ2-7
clone size: many
CDR3 DNA: TGTGCCAGCAGTTACTCGACGCAGTCCTACGAGCAGTACTTC
CDR3 protein: CASSYSTQSYEQYF

D gene: NA
V gene: TRBV6-1
J gene: TRBJ2-1
clone size: many
CDR3 DNA: TGTGCCAGCAGTGAGGGCCCGCAGACGGGTGAGCAGTTCTTC
CDR3 protein: CASSEGPQTGEQFF

D gene: TRBD1
V gene: TRBV5-1
J gene: TRBJ2-2
clone size: many
CDR3 DNA: TGCGCCAGCAGCTTGTGGATGAGGGGACAGGGGGCGAACACCGGGGAGCTGTTTTTT
CDR3 protein: CASSLWMRGQGANTGELFF

D gene: TRBD2
V gene: TRBV20-1
J gene: TRBJ2-3
clone size: many
CDR3 DNA: TGCAGTGCTACCCAAATTCCCGGGACTAGCGGGACCACAGATACGCAGTATTTT
CDR3 protein: CSATQIPGTSGTTDTQYF

D gene: NA
V gene: TRBV19
J gene: TRBJ2-2
clone size: many
CDR3 DNA: TGTGCCAGCACATTGGGCGGGGAGCTGTTTTTT
CDR3 protein: CASTLGGELFF

D gene: NA
V gene: TRBV7-9
J gene: TRBJ2-4
clone size: NA
CDR3 DNA: TGTGCCAGCAGCTTTGACCTGGGAAGTCGGTACTTC
CDR3 protein: CASSFDLGSRYF

D gene: NA
V gene: TRBV28
J gene: TRBJ1-5
clone size: many
CDR3 DNA: TGTGCCAGCAGTGGGGGCAGCTATAGCAATCAGCCCCAGCATTTT
CDR3 protein: CASSGGSYSNQPQHF

D gene: NA
V gene: TRBV9
J gene: TRBJ2-2
clone size: many
CDR3 DNA: TGTGCCAGCGGGTGGGGGGGCGACACCGGGGAGCTGTTTTTT
CDR3 protein: CASGWGGDTGELFF